Listed below are T cell receptor beta chains from one sample, sequenced in a study of cytomegalovirus exposure and HLA in healthy donors. Repertoires were generated with immunoSEQ multiplex PCR, while TCRdb's copy carries only in-frame clones and drops some. Counted here are about 250,000 clones, about 90% occurring once; the ten biggest clones make up more than 10%. Sequencing input: PBMCs. The receptors were gathered from a man aged 18 to 30 in good health and CMV-seropositive. CDR3s include the opening cysteine and the closing phenylalanine or tryptophan. The order of the fields is CDR3 protein, J gene, clone size, V gene. Clone size, where shown, is once, few, many, or a class for clones that have expanded.

CDR3: CASTGNYGYTF
J: TRBJ1-2
size: .
V: TRBV5-1

CDR3: CASSAIGQGAETQYF
J: TRBJ2-5
size: .
V: TRBV5-4

CDR3: CASSSGGTTPNEQFF
J: TRBJ2-1
size: .
V: TRBV5-4

CDR3: CASSPQEGVNTEAFF
J: TRBJ1-1
size: .
V: TRBV18

CDR3: CASQEVTDTGELFF
J: TRBJ2-2
size: .
V: TRBV5-3

CDR3: CASSLGLNQPQHF
J: TRBJ1-5
size: few
V: TRBV7-2

CDR3: CASSLETGYEQYF
J: TRBJ2-7
size: .
V: TRBV5-1

CDR3: CASSIRDLHGGGYTF
J: TRBJ1-2
size: few
V: TRBV7-2

CDR3: CSVDLAGLPGETQYF
J: TRBJ2-5
size: .
V: TRBV29-1

CDR3: CASSPRTGGTGELFF
J: TRBJ2-2
size: .
V: TRBV7-9

CDR3: CASSFGQGDGYTF
J: TRBJ1-2
size: .
V: TRBV5-4

CDR3: CASRRRGEETQYF
J: TRBJ2-5
size: .
V: TRBV6-5

CDR3: CASSQDTGVNQPQHF
J: TRBJ1-5
size: once
V: TRBV4-2

CDR3: CATSKDRDTIYF
J: TRBJ1-3
size: once
V: TRBV15

CDR3: CASSPREGPNYGYTF
J: TRBJ1-2
size: .
V: TRBV27

CDR3: CASSLTFTPAPDTQYF
J: TRBJ2-3
size: few
V: TRBV7-3

CDR3: CASSLVRDGEQYF
J: TRBJ2-7
size: .
V: TRBV7-3